This TCR beta chain was sequenced during a study of shared clonotypes between healthy human individuals. Findings and limits, study-wide: Across several donors, naive CD4 shared 5% to 6.5%, naive CD8 more than 3%, memory CD4 roughly 2.3%, memory CD8 over 0.3%.

Every contributor of samples was a Caucasian grown-up residing in Nashville, Tennessee. The CDR3 is made up of 13 amino acids. The ends lost 1 base at V and 3 bases at J; junction bases unmatched: 1. In germline, CDR1 is SGHTS, CDR2 YDEGEE. Sequencing was performed with immunoSEQ multiplex PCR; in TCRdb, only in-frame clones are kept and a portion is missing. Altogether under 2.5 million clones are present, around 92% being singletons, with the ten largest covering about 0.41%. Comment on this clone: Its antigen is not identified.

Sequenced material: naive CD4+ T cells from PBMCs. The subset is: CD45RA+ positively selected. This chain joins TRBV5-8 and TRBJ2-7; 7 bases align to TRBD1. The sequence was collected from a man younger than 35 in good health. Some clones in this sample may be carry-over from other donors' samples. The CDR3 DNA follows: TGTGCCAGCAGCTTGAACAGGGGCTACGAGCAGTACTTC. Protein: CASSLNRGYEQYF.